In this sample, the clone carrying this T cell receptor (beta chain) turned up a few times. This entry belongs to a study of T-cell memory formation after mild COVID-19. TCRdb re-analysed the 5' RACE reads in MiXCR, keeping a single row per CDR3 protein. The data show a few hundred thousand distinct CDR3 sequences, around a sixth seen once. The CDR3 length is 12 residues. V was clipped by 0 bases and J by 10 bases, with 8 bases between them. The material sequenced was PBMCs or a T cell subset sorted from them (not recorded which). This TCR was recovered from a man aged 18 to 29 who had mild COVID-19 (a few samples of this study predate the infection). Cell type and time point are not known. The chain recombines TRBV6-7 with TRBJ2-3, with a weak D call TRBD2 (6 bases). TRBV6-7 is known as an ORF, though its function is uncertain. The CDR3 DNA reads TGTGCCAGCAGTTACTCTGGAGGGGCGCAGTATTTT. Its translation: CASSYSGGAQYF.